The 30 T cell receptor beta chains below were found in one sample sequenced in a study of response to subunit inactivated influenza vaccine. TCRdb re-called the RT-PCR reads through MiXCR, storing one row per CDR3 protein. The sample lists over 150,000 distinct CDR3 sequences; roughly 8.7% were seen once. Sequenced material: non-naive T cells sorted from PBMCs, taken on the day of vaccination. These receptor sequences come from a man between 50 and 59 years old who received an inactivated influenza vaccine.

This clonotype was recorded many times. V and J are TRBV6-1 and TRBJ2-5; D may be TRBD1 (5 bases). Trimming left V 6 bases short and J 2 bases short, with 10 bases between. The CDR3 length is 13 residues. Looked up from germline, CDR1 is MNHNS and CDR2 is SASEGT. The CDR3 DNA reads as TGTGCCAGCAGAATGACAGTTCAAGAGACCCAGTACTTC. Encoded protein: CASRMTVQETQYF.

This clonotype was seen ten or more times. The CDR3 nucleotides read TGTGCCAGCAGCGTAGCAGGGATTTCCTACGAGCAGTACTTC. Translating gives CASSVAGISYEQYF. The rearrangement uses TRBV9 and TRBJ2-7; possible D gene TRBD1, 5 bases. CDR1 is SGDLS and CDR2 is YYNGEE in the germline V gene. CDR3 size: 14 residues. The V end lost 0 bases, the J end lost 1 base, and 8 bases lay between the germline ends. The full variable domain, with the rest looked up from reference TRBV9 and TRBJ2-7, is DSGVTQTPKHLITATGQRVTLRCSPRSGDLSVYWYQQSLDQGLQFLIQYYNGEERAKGNILERFSAQQFPDLHSELNLSSLELGDSALYFCASSVAGISYEQYFGPGTRLTVT.

This clonotype was counted a few times. CDR3 residues: CASSSSGVEAFF. The CDR3 nucleotides read TGTGCCAGCAGCTCATCCGGGGTTGAAGCTTTCTTT. The V call is TRBV5-5, the J call TRBJ1-1; D uncertain. Trimming removed 3 bases at V and 7 bases at J, with 10 bases between. Germline values: CDR1 SGHKS, CDR2 YYEKEE (reference sequence). The CDR3 covers 12 residues.

Ten or more counts support this clonotype. The gene calls are TRBV15 and TRBJ2-1; no clear D. V lost 3 bases and J 8 bases, leaving 8 bases between the germline ends. The CDR3 extends over 12 amino acids. Per germline, CDR1 LNHNV and CDR2 YYDKDF (reference sequence). In DNA, the CDR3 is TGTGCCACCAGCAGGCTGTACGATGAGCAGTTCTTC. Translating gives CATSRLYDEQFF.

Many counts were recorded for this clonotype. The chain employs TRBV5-1 and TRBJ2-1, with D unclear. Trimming took off 0 bases at V and 10 bases at J, with 23 bases between the two ends. The CDR3 spans 17 residues. Germline CDR1 SGHRS, CDR2 YFSETQ. CDR3 amino acids: CASSLVGSGSGVTEQFF. DNA for the CDR3: TGCGCCAGCAGCTTGGTCGGTTCAGGAAGTGGTGTGACGGAGCAGTTCTTC.

Many counts were recorded for this clonotype. The J gene is TRBJ2-1, the V gene TRBV7-8, with 11 bases fitting TRBD2. The CDR3 is made up of 19 amino acids. Losses at the gene ends were 6 bases for V and 1 base for J; bases not matched to a gene: 14. Germline CDR1 is SGHVS and CDR2 is FQNEAQ. As DNA, the CDR3 is TGTGCCAGCAGACCCGCGATTAGACTAGCGGGGATATCCTACAATGAGCAGTTCTTC. Its protein is CASRPAIRLAGISYNEQFF.

The chain joins TRBV5-4 to TRBJ2-7, with D hard to call. The V and J ends lost 4 bases and 2 bases respectively, with 7 bases between them. The CDR3 spans 12 residues. From germline, CDR1 is SGHNT and CDR2 YYREEE (reference sequence). CDR3 bases: TGTGCCAGCAGCGATAACCCCTACGAGCAGTACTTC. Translating it yields CASSDNPYEQYF. Complete variable domain (other parts from reference TRBV5-4 and TRBJ2-7): ETGVTQSPTHLIKTRGQQVTLRCSSQSGHNTVSWYQQALGQGPQFIFQYYREEENGRGNFPPRFSGLQFPNYSSELNVNALELDDSALYLCASSDNPYEQYFGPGTRLTVT.

V and J are TRBV18 and TRBJ2-1, with 9 bases identical to TRBD2. J lost 2 bases, V lost 5 bases, and 10 bases had no gene match. Germline values: CDR1 KGHSH, CDR2 LQKENI. The CDR3 extends over 17 amino acids. In DNA form, the CDR3 reads TGTGCCAGCTCATCGGCGGTAGCGGGAGTAGCCTACAATGAGCAGTTCTTC. Its translation: CASSSAVAGVAYNEQFF.

This clonotype showed up just a few times. The chain combines TRBV15 with TRBJ2-7; D gene unclear. CDR1 LNHNV and CDR2 YYDKDF come from the germline V gene (reference sequence). Trimming cost V 0 bases and J 3 bases, with 6 bases left between them. CDR3 length: 13 amino acids. The CDR3 region has the DNA TGTGCCACCAGCAGAGATCTGAACTACGAGCAGTACTTC. Protein product: CATSRDLNYEQYF. Full variable domain (rest looked up from reference TRBV15 and TRBJ2-7): DAMVIQNPRYQVTQFGKPVTLSCSQTLNHNVMYWYQQKSSQAPKLLFHYYDKDFNNEADTPDNFQSRRPNTSFCFLDIRSPGLGDTAMYLCATSRDLNYEQYFGPGTRLTVT.

This clonotype has a count of ten or more. The chain couples TRBV4-2 to TRBJ2-4, with D possibly TRBD1 on 5 matching bases. V shed 0 bases and J shed 0 bases, with 9 bases lying between them. Germline assignment: CDR1 LGHNA and CDR2 YNFKEQ. This CDR3 has 16 amino acids. CDR3 DNA: TGTGCCAGCAGCCAAGAGACAGCCCTAGCCAAAAACATTCAGTACTTC. This sequence encodes CASSQETALAKNIQYF.

This clonotype was seen a handful of times. The rearrangement uses TRBV7-2 and TRBJ2-3; no clear D. Trimming left V 5 bases short and J 7 bases short, with 19 bases between. CDR3 size: 15 residues. CDR1 and CDR2 from the germline V gene are SGHTA and FQGNSA. The DNA of the CDR3 is TGTGCCAGCAGCCAAGACTGGGCGCGAGTTTATACGCAGTATTTT. Encoded protein: CASSQDWARVYTQYF. The full variable domain, in which reference TRBV7-2 and TRBJ2-3 provide the parts outside the CDR3, is GAGVSQSPSNKVTEKGKDVELRCDPISGHTALYWYRQSLGQGLEFLIYFQGNSAPDKSGLPSDRFSAERTGGSVSTLTIQRTQQEDSAVYLCASSQDWARVYTQYFGPGTRLTVL.

This clonotype was detected only a few times. The rearrangement uses TRBV3-1 and TRBJ2-3; 8 bases line up with TRBD2. The CDR3 length is 17 residues. Germline V gene lookup returns CDR1 LGHDT and CDR2 YNNKEL (reference sequence). The V segment lost 3 bases and the J segment 0 bases; nucleotides outside the gene matches: 8. Here the CDR3 reads CASSHARSGASTDTQYF. Written as DNA, the CDR3 is TGTGCCAGCAGCCACGCGCGTAGCGGGGCTAGCACAGATACGCAGTATTTT.

In this sample, this clonotype turned up a few times. This sequence joins TRBV20-1 and TRBJ2-3; either TRBD1 or TRBD2 may supply D (5 bases each). The germline V gene encodes CDR1 DFQATT and CDR2 SNEGSKA (reference sequence). CDR3 length: 13 amino acids. V lost 4 bases and J lost 5, with 13 bases in between. CDR3 sequence reads: CSATRGYGDTQYF. Written as DNA, the CDR3 is TGCAGTGCTACACGGGGCTACGGAGATACGCAGTATTTT.

This clonotype came up a few times. The chain links TRBV7-9 to TRBJ2-5; unclear D gene. Germline V gene data show CDR1 as SEHNR and CDR2 as FQNEAQ (reference sequence). CDR3 size: 13 residues. V was pared by 1 base and J by 4 bases, with 7 bases between. In nucleotides, the CDR3 is TGTGCCAGCAGCTTAGACTCGGGAGAGACCCAGTACTTC. Protein sequence: CASSLDSGETQYF.

This clonotype was observed a single time. This may stem from a read error, because a much larger clone lies one nucleotide away. The chain employs TRBV29-1 and TRBJ2-4; D is undetermined. The CDR3 is 15 residues long. Germline V gene data show CDR1 as SQVTM and CDR2 as ANQGSEA. The CDR3 region is CSVGTNEIAKNNQYF. In nucleotides, the CDR3 is TGCAGCGTTGGGACCAATGAAATAGCCAAAAACAATCAGTACTTC.

In its sample, this clonotype was seen many times. This chain uses TRBV5-1 with TRBJ2-7; D possibly uses TRBD1 or TRBD2 (5 bases each). The V and J ends lost 3 bases and 0 bases respectively, with 10 bases between them. The CDR3 has 14 amino acids. CDR1 is SGHRS, CDR2 YFSETQ, per germline. CDR3 nucleotides: TGCGCCAGCAGCTGGGACGGAAGCTCCTACGAGCAGTACTTC. Translation gives CASSWDGSSYEQYF.

This clonotype has just a few counts. The chain is built from TRBV20-1 and TRBJ2-3; perhaps TRBD2 as D (5 bases). V gave up 4 bases and J gave up 1 base, with 9 bases separating them. Looked up from germline, CDR1 is DFQATT and CDR2 is SNEGSKA (reference sequence). CDR3 size: 13 residues. The CDR3 is CSATPGGTDTQYF. The CDR3 coding sequence is TGCAGTGCTACCCCCGGGGGCACAGATACGCAGTATTTT.

This sequence joins TRBV20-1 and TRBJ2-3; the match to TRBD2 covers 11 bases. The CDR3 loop spans 16 amino acids. CDR1 DFQATT and CDR2 SNEGSKA come from the germline V gene (reference sequence). V lost 0 bases, J lost 4 bases, and 6 bases stayed unmatched. The CDR3 spells CSAREGSGGAADTQYF. The CDR3 DNA sequence: TGCAGTGCTAGAGAGGGTAGCGGGGGGGCTGCAGATACGCAGTATTTT.

There are many counts of this clonotype. V usage is TRBV6-2 or TRBV6-3 and J usage is TRBJ2-2; a weak D match, TRBD1 (5 bases). V was shortened by 0 bases and J by 4 bases, with 15 bases between the two germline ends. This CDR3 comprises 17 residues. Germline CDR1 MNHEY, CDR2 SVGEGT. The CDR3 nucleotides read TGTGCCAGCAGTTACTCGATATCCAGGGTCCGCACCGGGGAGCTGTTTTTT. It yields the protein CASSYSISRVRTGELFF.

This clonotype has a count of ten or more. The genes are TRBV28 and TRBJ2-1; TRBD1 matches at 8 bases. The CDR3 contains 16 residues. The germline gives CDR1 MDHEN, CDR2 SYDVKM. J was trimmed by 4 bases and V by 6 bases; bases with no gene match: 11. Written as DNA, the CDR3 is TGTGCCAGCAGCCCCTTCCCGGGACAGGCATACAATGAGCAGTTCTTC. Residues: CASSPFPGQAYNEQFF.

This clonotype showed up just a few times. This chain connects TRBV6-2 or TRBV6-3 to TRBJ1-2; D gene unclear. Germline assignment: CDR1 MNHEY and CDR2 SVGEGT. The CDR3 extends over 14 amino acids. Deletions cut 7 bases from V and 1 base from J, with 13 bases between. This chain's CDR3 is CASKQPSYNYGYTF. The CDR3 coding sequence is TGTGCCAGCAAACAACCCTCATATAACTATGGCTACACCTTC.

This clonotype was seen a handful of times. A read error may produce the germline difference seen at one junction end. The V gene is TRBV7-8, the J gene TRBJ2-5, with D perhaps matching TRBD1 (5 bases). In germline, CDR1 is SGHVS, CDR2 FQNEAQ. The CDR3 has 14 amino acids. In DNA form, the CDR3 reads TGTGCCAGCAGCTTACAGGGCATTCAAGGGACCCAGTACTTC. It yields the protein CASSLQGIQGTQYF.

V usage is TRBV5-1 and J usage is TRBJ1-3, with D possibly matching TRBD1 (5 bases). This CDR3 has 16 amino acids. The V and J ends lost 0 bases and 0 bases respectively, with 10 bases between them. Per germline, CDR1 SGHRS and CDR2 YFSETQ. The CDR3 sequence: CASSLGYRSSGNTIYF. CDR3 sequence (DNA): TGCGCCAGCAGCTTGGGATACAGGAGCTCTGGAAACACCATATATTTT.

The sample holds many counts of this clonotype. The chain joins TRBV27 to TRBJ2-2; 8 nucleotides align to TRBD2. The germline CDR1 and CDR2 sequences are MNHEY and SMNVEV (reference sequence). V trimming: 3 bases; J trimming: 5 bases; junction bases outside the gene matches: 5. The CDR3 is 15 residues long. CDR3 sequence reads: CASSFASGQTGELFF. In DNA, the CDR3 is TGTGCCAGCAGTTTTGCTAGCGGGCAAACCGGGGAGCTGTTTTTT.

The CDR3 DNA is TGTGCCAGCAGCTTAGAAACGGGGGAACGAGAGACCCAGTACTTC. Its protein product is CASSLETGERETQYF. The chain carries TRBV11-2 and TRBJ2-5, with a weak D call TRBD2 (6 bases). This CDR3 spans 15 amino acids. V lost 0 bases and J 4 bases, leaving 12 bases between the germline ends. Germline V gene lookup returns CDR1 SGHAT and CDR2 FQNNGV.

This clonotype was seen ten or more times. The chain couples TRBV4-3 to TRBJ2-1, with no clear D. V was trimmed by 4 bases and J by 2 bases, leaving 15 bases between them. Looked up from germline, CDR1 is LGHNA and CDR2 is YSLEER. This CDR3 has 16 residues. CDR3 DNA sequence: TGCGCCAGCAGCCCCGGCCCCACCTTACCCTACAATGAGCAGTTCTTC. Protein sequence: CASSPGPTLPYNEQFF.

This clonotype was observed a few times. CDR3 in amino acids: CSAMAPELPYNEQFF. In DNA, the CDR3 is TGCAGTGCTATGGCGCCCGAGTTACCCTACAATGAGCAGTTCTTC. The chain joins TRBV20-1 to TRBJ2-1; the D is unclear. The CDR3 has 15 residues. Trimming removed 4 bases from V and 2 bases from J, with 15 bases in between. Germline V gene data show CDR1 as DFQATT and CDR2 as SNEGSKA (reference sequence).

The sample holds a few counts of this clonotype. The CDR3 bases are TGTGCCAGCAGTCTGGGCTTCACCGGGGAGCTGTTTTTT. Protein sequence: CASSLGFTGELFF. This chain links TRBV12-3 or TRBV12-4 with TRBJ2-2; D is ambiguous. V was trimmed by 5 bases and J by 4 bases, leaving 8 bases between them. The CDR3 totals 13 residues.

This clonotype was counted a few times. The chain is built from TRBV20-1 and TRBJ1-5; no reliable D call. V was pared by 0 bases and J by 6 bases, with 6 bases between. The CDR3 is made up of 12 amino acids. The germline V gene encodes CDR1 DFQATT and CDR2 SNEGSKA (reference sequence). CDR3 sequence (DNA): TGCAGTGCTAGAGAGGGGAGTCAGCCCCAGCATTTT. Translating gives CSAREGSQPQHF.

The chain carries TRBV19 and TRBJ1-6, with a weak D call TRBD1 (6 bases). CDR3 length equals 12 residues. V lost 4 bases to trimming and J lost 10 bases, with 8 bases between them. Per the germline V gene, CDR1 is LNHDA and CDR2 is SQIVND (reference sequence). The DNA for the CDR3 is TGTGCCAGTAGTAACAGGGACTCACCCCTCCACTTT. Its protein is CASSNRDSPLHF. Combining the CDR3 with reference TRBV19 and TRBJ1-6 gives the whole variable domain DGGITQSPKYLFRKEGQNVTLSCEQNLNHDAMYWYRQDPGQGLRLIYYSQIVNDFQKGDIAEGYSVSREKKESFPLTVTSAQKNPTAFYLCASSNRDSPLHFGNGTRLTVT.